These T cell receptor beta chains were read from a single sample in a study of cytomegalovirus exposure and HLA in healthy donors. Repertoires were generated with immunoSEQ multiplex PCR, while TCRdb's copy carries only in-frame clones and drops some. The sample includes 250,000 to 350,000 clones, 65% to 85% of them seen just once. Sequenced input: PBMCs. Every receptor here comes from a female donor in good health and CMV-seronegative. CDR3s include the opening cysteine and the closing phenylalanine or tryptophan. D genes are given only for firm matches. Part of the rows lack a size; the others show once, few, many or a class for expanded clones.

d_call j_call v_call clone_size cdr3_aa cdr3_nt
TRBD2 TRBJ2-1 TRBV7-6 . CASSPPTSGIVDEQFF TGTGCCAGCAGCCCTCCGACTAGCGGGATAGTGGATGAGCAGTTCTTC
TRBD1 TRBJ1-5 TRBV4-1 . CASSQVTRGPRQPQHF TGCGCCAGCAGCCAAGTGACCAGGGGGCCTCGGCAGCCCCAGCATTTT
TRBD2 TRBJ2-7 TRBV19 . CASSSGTSGSSYEQYF TGTGCCAGTAGTTCTGGGACTAGCGGGAGCTCGTACGAGCAGTACTTC
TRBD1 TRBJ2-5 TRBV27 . CASSFTGGDQYF TGTGCCAGCAGTTTCACAGGGGGCGACCAGTACTTC
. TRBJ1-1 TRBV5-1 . CASSFRVSGLNTEAFF TGCGCCAGCAGCTTTAGGGTCTCGGGATTGAACACTGAAGCTTTCTTT
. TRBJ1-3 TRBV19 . CASSIEGLPGNTIYF TGTGCCAGTAGTATAGAGGGCCTACCTGGAAACACCATATATTTT
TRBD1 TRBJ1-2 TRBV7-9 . CASSSGADRVNYGYTF TGTGCCAGCAGCTCTGGGGCAGACAGGGTTAACTATGGCTACACCTTC
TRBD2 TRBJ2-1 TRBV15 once CATRGTSGNNEQFF TGTGCCACCAGGGGGACTAGCGGGAACAATGAGCAGTTCTTC
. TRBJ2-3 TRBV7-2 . CASSLVSMAGVFLTQYF TGTGCCAGCAGCTTAGTAAGCATGGCAGGGGTATTTTTGACGCAGTATTTT
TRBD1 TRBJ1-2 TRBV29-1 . CSVADRESINYGYTF TGCAGCGTTGCGGACAGGGAGTCGATTAACTATGGCTACACCTTC
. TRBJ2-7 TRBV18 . CASSPLRFNSYEQYF TGTGCCAGCTCACCCCTGCGGTTCAACTCCTACGAGCAGTACTTC
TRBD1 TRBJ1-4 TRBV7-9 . CASSLDRGYEKLFF TGTGCCAGCAGCTTAGACAGGGGGTATGAAAAACTGTTTTTT
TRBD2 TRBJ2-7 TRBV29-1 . CSVGFIGTSGYEQYF TGCAGCGTTGGGTTCATCGGGACTAGCGGTTACGAGCAGTACTTC
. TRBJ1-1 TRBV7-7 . CASSWTPNTEAFF TGTGCCAGCAGTTGGACACCTAACACTGAAGCTTTCTTT
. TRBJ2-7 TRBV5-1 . CASSLNVHSYEQYF TGCGCCAGCAGCTTGAATGTCCACTCCTACGAGCAGTACTTC
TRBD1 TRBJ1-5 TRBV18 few CASSPDRGNQPQHF TGTGCCAGCTCACCCGACAGGGGCAATCAGCCCCAGCATTTT
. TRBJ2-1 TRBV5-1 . CASSETSYNEQFF TGCGCCAGCAGCGAAACTAGCTACAATGAGCAGTTCTTC
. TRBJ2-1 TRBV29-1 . CSVEYLSGTPYNEQFF TGCAGCGTGGAATACCTTTCGGGGACACCATACAATGAGCAGTTCTTC
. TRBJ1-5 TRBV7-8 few CASGDAGGNQPQHF TGTGCCAGCGGGGATGCAGGGGGCAATCAGCCCCAGCATTTT
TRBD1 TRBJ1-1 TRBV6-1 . CASSASGTGNTEAFF TGTGCCAGCAGTGCCTCTGGGACAGGGAACACTGAAGCTTTCTTT
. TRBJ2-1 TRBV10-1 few CASSERTQGYNEQFF TGCGCCAGCAGTGAGCGGACCCAGGGCTACAATGAGCAGTTCTTC
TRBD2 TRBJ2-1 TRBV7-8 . CASSQPLTSGSYNEQFF TGTGCCAGCTCCCAACCCCTGACTAGCGGGTCGTACAATGAGCAGTTCTTC
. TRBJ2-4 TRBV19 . CASSTPGIAKNIQYF TGTGCCAGTAGTACCCCGGGAATAGCCAAAAACATTCAGTACTTC
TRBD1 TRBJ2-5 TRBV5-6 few CASSFVTGVLETQYF TGTGCCAGCAGCTTTGTAACAGGGGTACTAGAGACCCAGTACTTC
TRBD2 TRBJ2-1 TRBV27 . CASSHGGDPYNEQFF TGTGCCAGCAGCCACGGGGGGGACCCTTACAATGAGCAGTTCTTC
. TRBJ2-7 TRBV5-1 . CASSFVSGPYEQYF TGCGCCAGCAGCTTTGTTAGCGGTCCCTACGAGCAGTACTTC
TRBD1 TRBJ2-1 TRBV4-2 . CASSPGTGSYNEQFF TGTGCCAGCAGCCCCGGGACAGGGTCCTACAATGAGCAGTTCTTC
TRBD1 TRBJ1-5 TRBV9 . CASSGQGVSQPQHF TGTGCCAGCAGCGGACAGGGTGTTAGTCAGCCCCAGCATTTT
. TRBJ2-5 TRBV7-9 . CASSLGDLHPQETQYF TGTGCCAGCAGCTTGGGAGACCTCCACCCCCAAGAGACCCAGTACTTC
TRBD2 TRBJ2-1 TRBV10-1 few CASSARLAGAYNEQFF TGCGCCAGCAGCGCTCGACTAGCGGGAGCCTACAATGAGCAGTTCTTC
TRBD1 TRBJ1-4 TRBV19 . CASSIVLGQAINEKLFF TGTGCCAGTAGTATAGTCTTGGGACAGGCGATTAATGAAAAACTGTTTTTT
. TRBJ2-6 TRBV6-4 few CASSPTGISGANVLTF TGTGCCAGCAGCCCAACAGGAATCTCTGGGGCCAACGTCCTGACTTTC
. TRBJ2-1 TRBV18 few CASSPPSVLHNEQFF TGTGCCAGCTCACCACCAAGCGTACTCCACAATGAGCAGTTCTTC
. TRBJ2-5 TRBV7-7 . CASSRTVGAETQYF TGTGCCAGCAGCCGGACAGTAGGGGCTGAGACCCAGTACTTC
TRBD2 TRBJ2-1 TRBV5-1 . CASSPSWGSGRGNSYEQFF TGCGCCAGCAGCCCATCTTGGGGTAGCGGGAGAGGTAATAGCTATGAGCAGTTCTTC
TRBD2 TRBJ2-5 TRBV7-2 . CASSLGLALQETQYF TGTGCCAGCAGCTTAGGACTAGCGTTACAAGAGACCCAGTACTTC
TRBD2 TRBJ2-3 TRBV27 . CDKGLAGGRGTDTQYF TGCGACAAGGGACTAGCGGGAGGTCGGGGCACAGATACGCAGTATTTT
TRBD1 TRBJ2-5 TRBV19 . CASSGAGGWETQYF TGTGCCAGTAGTGGGGCAGGGGGCTGGGAGACCCAGTACTTC
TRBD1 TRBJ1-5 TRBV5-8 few CASRTGTGLDSQPQHF TGTGCCAGCAGGACCGGGACAGGTCTGGACAGTCAGCCCCAGCATTTT
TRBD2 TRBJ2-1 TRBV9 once CASSVEAGPVNEQFF TGTGCCAGCAGCGTCGAAGCGGGACCCGTCAATGAGCAGTTCTTC
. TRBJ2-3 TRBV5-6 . CASSLGATDTQYF TGTGCCAGCAGCTTGGGGGCCACAGATACGCAGTATTTT
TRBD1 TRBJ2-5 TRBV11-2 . CASSLGGVLDRGLQETQYF TGTGCCAGCAGCTTAGGAGGGGTGCTGGACAGGGGACTTCAAGAGACCCAGTACTTC
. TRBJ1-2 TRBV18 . CASSPPRPGNYGYTF TGTGCCAGCTCACCACCACGCCCGGGTAACTATGGCTACACCTTC